These 17 T cell receptor beta chains were all obtained from the same sample, sequenced in a study of blood T cell repertoires in COVID-19. The protocol was immunoSEQ multiplex PCR, while the TCRdb copy is restricted to in-frame clones and leaves out a portion. This sample has roughly 52,000 clones, with 85% found just once. Sequenced input: peripheral blood. These receptors all stem from a human donor in a cohort sampled during active COVID-19.

This clone came up many times. The J gene is TRBJ1-1, the V gene TRBV30, with D possibly being TRBD1 (6 bases). CDR3 length: 14 amino acids. With 2 bases removed from V and 1 base from J, the gap between germline ends came to 11 bases. Germline CDR1 reads GTSNPN; CDR2 reads SVGIG (reference sequence). For the CDR3, the DNA is TGTGCCTGGAGTAAAACAGGGACGAACACTGAAGCTTTCTTT. Translation gives CAWSKTGTNTEAFF. The full variable domain, its missing parts supplied by reference TRBV30 and TRBJ1-1, is SQTIHQWPATLVQPVGSPLSLECTVEGTSNPNLYWYRQAAGRGLQLLFYSVGIGQISSEVPQNLSASRPQDRQFILSSKKLLLSDSGFYLCAWSKTGTNTEAFFGQGTRLTVV.

The CDR3, as DNA: TGTGCCAGTAGTATAGAATCGGCGGGAGGGCCAGATACGCAGTATTTT. Its translation: CASSIESAGGPDTQYF. The V and J genes are TRBV19 and TRBJ2-3; 9 nucleotides agree with TRBD2. The germline gives CDR1 LNHDA, CDR2 SQIVND (reference sequence). V trimming: 0 bases; J trimming: 4 bases; junction bases outside the gene matches: 5. There are 16 residues in the CDR3.

The V call is TRBV7-2, the J call TRBJ2-5, with 7 bases that match TRBD1. The ends lost 0 bases at V and 1 base at J; junction bases unmatched: 2. There are 15 residues in the CDR3. Looked up from germline, CDR1 is SGHTA and CDR2 is FQGNSA. The CDR3 region has the DNA TGTGCCAGCAGCTTAGCGAGGGGGCCCCAAGAGACCCAGTACTTC. This encodes CASSLARGPQETQYF.

For the CDR3, the DNA is TGTGCCAGCAGCATACTAGCGGAGTTAGAGGGTGAGCAGTTCTTC. Its translation is CASSILAELEGEQFF. The rearrangement links TRBV7-3 to TRBJ2-1, with 8 nucleotides matching TRBD2. The CDR3 is 15 residues long. The V gene's germline CDR1 is SGHTA and CDR2 FQGTGA. The ends lost 5 bases at V and 9 bases at J; junction bases unmatched: 12.

The rearrangement links TRBV12-5 to TRBJ2-7; 9 nucleotides match TRBD1. This CDR3 spans 15 amino acids. CDR1 and CDR2 from the germline V gene are LGHNT and FRNRAP. The V gene end was trimmed by 3 bases and the J gene end by 4 bases; junction bases not matched to a gene: 7. The CDR3 nucleotides read TGTGCTAGTGGTTTAGATGGGGACAGGGTATACGAGCAGTACTTC. It is translated as CASGLDGDRVYEQYF. The variable domain in full, with the rest retrieved from reference TRBV12-5 and TRBJ2-7, is DARVTQTPRHKVTEMGQEVTMRCQPILGHNTVFWYRQTMMQGLELLAYFRNRAPLDDSGMPKDRFSAEMPDATLATLKIQPSEPRDSAVYFCASGLDGDRVYEQYFGPGTRLTVT.

The V gene is TRBV7-2, the J gene TRBJ1-3; perhaps TRBD1 as D (6 bases). V dropped 1 base and J dropped 3 bases, with 16 bases sitting between them. CDR1 and CDR2 from the germline V gene are SGHTA and FQGNSA. The CDR3 has 17 amino acids. The CDR3 bases are TGTGCCAGCAGCTTAGAGTGGGGGGGGCGAGGTGGAAACACCATATATTTT. Protein sequence: CASSLEWGGRGGNTIYF.

The genes are TRBV30 and TRBJ1-4, with TRBD1 as a possible D gene (6 bases). The CDR3 has 17 residues. Germline assignment: CDR1 GTSNPN and CDR2 SVGIG (reference sequence). The V end lost 3 bases, the J end lost 3 bases, and 20 bases lay between the germline ends. The CDR3 DNA reads as TGTGCCTGGAGCCCAAGCGGGGGCTGGGCGTCTAATGAAAAACTGTTTTTT. Protein product: CAWSPSGGWASNEKLFF.

J is TRBJ1-2 and V is TRBV9, with 8 positions matching TRBD1. Germline CDR1 reads SGDLS; CDR2 reads YYNGEE. The CDR3 length is 14 residues. V lost 1 base, J lost 4 bases, and 3 bases stayed unmatched. The chain's CDR3 is CASSVLDRGYGYTF. CDR3 DNA: TGTGCCAGCAGCGTACTAGACAGGGGCTATGGCTACACCTTC.

The rearrangement joins TRBV30 to TRBJ2-1; 8 bases are a match to TRBD1. With V trimmed by 0 bases and J by 0 bases, 7 bases remained unmatched. The CDR3 runs to 17 residues. Germline assignment: CDR1 GTSNPN and CDR2 SVGIG (reference sequence). Written as DNA, the CDR3 is TGTGCCTGGAGTGTAAGGGCAGGGGGCCACTCCTACAATGAGCAGTTCTTC. It encodes CAWSVRAGGHSYNEQFF.

As regards this clone: The sample holds other DNA sequences that translate to the same CDR3. The rearrangement uses TRBV3-1 (or the pseudogene TRBV3-2) and TRBJ2-3; D not certain. The CDR3 spans 15 residues. Per germline, CDR1 LGHDT and CDR2 YNNKEL (reference sequence). The V end was cut by 1 base, the J end by 1 base, with 9 bases between. The CDR3 nucleotides are TGTGCCAGCAGCCAAGGAGGCGGCCGCACAGATACGCAGTATTTT. It yields the protein CASSQGGGRTDTQYF.

The CDR3 protein is CASSTSKGGAYNSPLHF. In DNA, the CDR3 is TGTGCCAGCAGCACTAGCAAAGGGGGCGCGTATAATTCACCCCTCCACTTT. The V gene is TRBV7-9, the J gene TRBJ1-6; 7 bases agree with TRBD1. Trimming removed 5 bases from V and 4 bases from J; junction bases left unmatched: 11. Germline CDR1 reads SEHNR; CDR2 reads FQNEAQ (reference sequence). There are 17 residues in the CDR3. Full variable domain (outside the CDR3, taken from reference TRBV7-9 and TRBJ1-6): DTGVSQNPRHKITKRGQNVTFRCDPISEHNRLYWYRQTLGQGPEFLTYFQNEAQLEKSRLLSDRFSAERPKGSFSTLEIQRTEQGDSAMYLCASSTSKGGAYNSPLHFGNGTRLTVT.

V is TRBV7-3 and J is TRBJ1-1, with 9 bases aligning to TRBD1. V was clipped by 5 bases and J by 4 bases; unmatched bases: 2. CDR3 length: 13 residues. CDR1 is SGHTA, CDR2 FQGTGA, per germline. CDR3 bases: TGTGCCAGCAGCAGGGGACAGGGCACTGAAGCTTTCTTT. The encoded protein is CASSRGQGTEAFF.

This clone was seen once. The chain joins TRBV5-1 to TRBJ2-2; tentative D call: TRBD2 (6 bases). CDR3 length: 15 residues. In germline, CDR1 is SGHRS, CDR2 YFSETQ. The V end was cut by 2 bases, the J end by 5 bases, with 13 bases between. This CDR3 reads CASSLGTPGTGELFF. CDR3 in DNA: TGCGCCAGCAGCTTAGGGACTCCGGGAACCGGGGAGCTGTTTTTT.

The rearrangement uses TRBV7-3 and TRBJ2-1; tentatively, D is TRBD2 (5 bases). Germline CDR1 and CDR2: SGHTA and FQGTGA. The CDR3 sequence is 13 residues long. V was clipped by 3 bases and J by 10 bases, with 13 bases between them. The CDR3 region is CASSFPDSVEQFF. CDR3 in DNA: TGTGCCAGCAGCTTCCCGGATAGCGTGGAGCAGTTCTTC.

The rearrangement uses TRBV30 and TRBJ1-2; D uncertain. Germline V gene data show CDR1 as GTSNPN and CDR2 as SVGIG (reference sequence). With 4 bases removed from V and 0 bases from J, the gap between germline ends came to 9 bases. The CDR3 is 13 amino acids. The CDR3 region has the DNA TGTGCCTGGAACGACGGGGCTAACTATGGCTACACCTTC. This gives the protein CAWNDGANYGYTF.

The chain combines TRBV7-2 with TRBJ2-3; 7 nucleotides align to TRBD1. Germline lookup yields CDR1 SGHTA and CDR2 FQGNSA. V gave up 4 bases and J gave up 0 bases; unmatched junction bases: 4. The CDR3 runs 15 residues. CDR3 amino acids: CASSYGTVSTDTQYF. The CDR3 DNA reads as TGTGCCAGCAGCTATGGGACAGTAAGCACAGATACGCAGTATTTT.

In its sample, this clone ranks as medium-sized. V is TRBV27 and J is TRBJ1-1, with D hard to call. The CDR3 is 15 amino acids. Trimming took 1 base from V and 4 from J, leaving 13 bases between them. Germline V CDR1 and CDR2: MNHEY, SMNVEV (reference sequence). The DNA for the CDR3 is TGTGCCAGCAGTTTATTCGGAGGGAAAAGCACTGAAGCTTTCTTT. Its protein is CASSLFGGKSTEAFF.